What follows are 27 T cell receptor beta chains derived from one specimen sequenced in a study of CD8 T cells in Susac syndrome. With random hexamers, about 0.45 to 1 ug RNA was reverse transcribed. TCRdb reanalysed the immunoSEQ multiplex PCR reads using MiXCR and keeps one entry per CDR3 protein. The sample gives about 60,000 distinct CDR3 sequences, about 92% of which show up once; approximately 0.21% is in the top ten. The sample consisted of CD8+ T cells from PBMCs. These receptors all stem from a human donor in good health.

V gene TRBV7-9 combines with J gene TRBJ2-7, with TRBD1 as a possible D gene (6 bases). The CDR3 has 16 residues. Deletions cut 2 bases from V and 4 bases from J, with 18 bases between. CDR1 is SEHNR, CDR2 FQNEAQ, per germline (reference sequence). The CDR3 here is CASSLIRDNGIYEQYF. The CDR3 DNA sequence: TGTGCCAGCAGCTTAATCCGGGACAATGGAATTTACGAGCAGTACTTC.

This chain links TRBV10-3 with TRBJ2-2; 7 bases match TRBD1. Trimming cost V 1 base and J 4 bases; bases outside gene matches: 9. The CDR3 spans 17 residues. The germline CDR1 and CDR2 sequences are ENHRY and SYGVKD. CDR3 region: CAISEYGTDYRTGELFF. CDR3 DNA: TGTGCCATCAGTGAGTACGGGACAGATTATCGCACCGGGGAGCTGTTTTTT.

V usage is TRBV20-1 and J usage is TRBJ2-3; 8 nucleotides align to TRBD2. The CDR3 covers 14 residues. Germline values: CDR1 DFQATT, CDR2 SNEGSKA (reference sequence). V lost 7 bases to trimming and J lost 5 bases; unmatched junction nucleotides: 11. In nucleotides, the CDR3 is TGCAGTGTCAACTACGGGGGGGCAATAGATACGCAGTATTTT. Encoded protein: CSVNYGGAIDTQYF.

This rearrangement joins TRBV27 to TRBJ1-1; D unclear. The CDR3 totals 12 residues. The V gene's germline CDR1 is MNHEY and CDR2 SMNVEV (reference sequence). The V and J ends lost 5 bases and 10 bases respectively, with 14 bases between them. The CDR3 nucleotides read TGTGCCAGCAGTCTTGGAGGTAGGCCAGCTTTCTTT. Its translation is CASSLGGRPAFF.

In its sample, this clonotype was seen a few times. The chain is built from TRBV5-1 and TRBJ2-3, with TRBD2 matching 8 bases. CDR1 is SGHRS, CDR2 YFSETQ, per germline. CDR3 length equals 16 residues. J was trimmed by 3 bases and V by 2 bases; bases with no gene match: 8. Here the CDR3 reads CASSLTSGGPTDTQYF. CDR3 DNA: TGCGCCAGCAGCTTAACGTCGGGGGGGCCGACAGATACGCAGTATTTT.

The chain is built from TRBV2 and TRBJ2-2; the D is unclear. Germline V lookup: CDR1 SNHLY, CDR2 FYNNEI. Trimming pared 0 bases from V and 5 bases from J, leaving 10 bases between. This CDR3 has 15 residues. CDR3 DNA sequence: TGTGCCAGCAGTGAAGCGCCCCTACTTACCGGGGAGCTGTTTTTT. This translates into CASSEAPLLTGELFF.

This chain connects TRBV24-1 to TRBJ2-1, with 9 bases aligning to TRBD1. From germline, CDR1 is KGHDR and CDR2 SFDVKD. CDR3 size: 16 residues. V trimming: 3 bases; J trimming: 3 bases; junction bases outside the gene matches: 5. CDR3 sequence reads: CATSDIGTGNYNEQFF. CDR3 DNA sequence: TGTGCCACCAGTGATATCGGGACAGGGAACTACAATGAGCAGTTCTTC.

This chain joins TRBV7-8 and TRBJ1-2; possibly TRBD1 for D (5 bases). The V gene lost 5 bases and the J gene lost 7 bases, with 17 bases spanning the gap. The CDR3 is made up of 14 amino acids. Germline V gives CDR1 SGHVS, CDR2 FQNEAQ. CDR3 in DNA: TGTGCCAGCAGCGCCCAGGGACTGAAGGGTGGCTACACCTTC. Its protein is CASSAQGLKGGYTF.

This chain connects TRBV18 to TRBJ1-5; D is unclear. The CDR3 length is 13 residues. V gave up 6 bases and J gave up 6 bases, with 12 bases separating them. CDR1 and CDR2 (germline): KGHSH, LQKENI. The CDR3 loop is CASSAGGLQPQHF. The DNA for the CDR3 is TGTGCCAGCTCGGCAGGCGGTCTTCAGCCCCAGCATTTT.

This clonotype is a singleton in its sample. V and J are TRBV7-9 and TRBJ2-5; 8 nucleotides match TRBD2. V lost 3 bases to trimming and J lost 2 bases; unmatched junction nucleotides: 11. Germline V gives CDR1 SEHNR, CDR2 FQNEAQ (reference sequence). This CDR3 has 17 residues. CDR3: CASSFSRKTSGQETQYF. CDR3 in DNA: TGTGCCAGCAGCTTTAGCAGGAAAACTAGCGGTCAAGAGACCCAGTACTTC. Full variable domain (outside the CDR3, taken from reference TRBV7-9 and TRBJ2-5): DTGVSQNPRHKITKRGQNVTFRCDPISEHNRLYWYRQTLGQGPEFLTYFQNEAQLEKSRLLSDRFSAERPKGSFSTLEIQRTEQGDSAMYLCASSFSRKTSGQETQYFGPGTRLLVL.

The chain combines TRBV12-3 or TRBV12-4 with TRBJ2-3; tentative D call: TRBD2 (6 bases). V dropped 10 bases and J dropped 5 bases, with 16 bases sitting between them. The CDR3 runs to 13 residues. The CDR3 coding sequence is TGTGCCACGCGAGAGGGACTCAGAGATACGCAGTATTTT. Protein product: CATREGLRDTQYF.

The rearrangement links TRBV12-3 or TRBV12-4 to TRBJ1-2; D may be TRBD1 (5 bases). The germline V and J ends were trimmed by 5 bases and 3 bases, with 10 bases remaining between them. There are 13 residues in the CDR3. CDR3 in amino acids: CASSLRGDYGYTF. CDR3 bases: TGTGCCAGCAGTCTGAGGGGCGACTATGGCTACACCTTC.

This clonotype was found once. This chain joins TRBV25-1 and TRBJ2-5; D is undetermined. Trimming took off 4 bases at V and 0 bases at J, with 3 bases between the two ends. The CDR3 is made up of 12 amino acids. Germline-derived CDR1 and CDR2 are MGHDK and SYGVNS. The DNA of the CDR3 is TGTGCCAGCAGTGCCTACCAAGAGACCCAGTACTTC. It codes for CASSAYQETQYF.

The chain recombines TRBV5-4 with TRBJ2-4, with 7 bases lining up with TRBD2. This CDR3 contains 16 residues. Germline values: CDR1 SGHNT, CDR2 YYREEE (reference sequence). Trimming at V came to 3 bases and at J to 0 bases, leaving 6 bases not matched to a gene. CDR3 sequence: CASSSSRGVAKNIQYF. The CDR3 DNA is TGTGCCAGCAGCTCCAGCCGGGGGGTAGCCAAAAACATTCAGTACTTC.

The CDR3 is CSAAPGTSGYDTDTQYF. The CDR3 DNA follows: TGCAGTGCTGCTCCCGGGACTAGCGGATACGACACAGATACGCAGTATTTT. The chain couples TRBV20-1 to TRBJ2-3, with 11 bases matching TRBD2. The CDR3 is made up of 17 amino acids. J lost 2 bases, V lost 5 bases, and 12 bases had no gene match. The germline CDR1 and CDR2 sequences are DFQATT and SNEGSKA (reference sequence).

On this clonotype itself: One end of the junction is discordant with germline, which a read error may explain. The gene calls are TRBV2 and TRBJ2-2, with D possibly being TRBD2 (5 bases). The CDR3 covers 18 residues. Looked up from germline, CDR1 is SNHLY and CDR2 is FYNNEI. In nucleotides, the CDR3 is TGTGCCAGCATTGGAGGACCCGATACGACCAAGAACGCCGGGGAGCTGTTTTTT. Translated: CASIGGPDTTKNAGELFF.

V gene TRBV12-3 or TRBV12-4 combines with J gene TRBJ2-7, with D perhaps TRBD2 (5 bases). V lost 3 bases and J lost 2, with 17 bases in between. CDR3 size: 16 residues. The CDR3, as DNA: TGTGCCAGCAGTTTCCAGGTGCGGGTTCCCCCCTACGAGCAGTACTTC. This sequence encodes CASSFQVRVPPYEQYF.

The chain links TRBV7-9 to TRBJ2-2, with D possibly called TRBD1 or TRBD2 (5 bases each). Germline-derived CDR1 and CDR2 are SEHNR and FQNEAQ (reference sequence). There are 17 residues in the CDR3. V was trimmed by 5 bases and J by 2 bases, leaving 18 bases between them. Written as DNA, the CDR3 is TGTGCCAGCAGCCCCCTCCTGGGACCCTTTAACACCGGGGAGCTGTTTTTT. Translated: CASSPLLGPFNTGELFF.

V usage is TRBV11-2 and J usage is TRBJ2-2, with 12 bases that match TRBD2. V shed 4 bases, J shed 5 bases, and the junction held 8 bases outside the gene matches. Germline CDR1 SGHAT, CDR2 FQNNGV. This CDR3 spans 17 amino acids. The CDR3 loop is CASSSPLAGGLTGELFF. DNA for the CDR3: TGTGCCAGCAGCTCGCCCCTAGCGGGGGGGCTAACCGGGGAGCTGTTTTTT.

The chain employs TRBV6-5 and TRBJ2-5; 8 nucleotides match TRBD1. The CDR3 loop spans 18 amino acids. The ends lost 0 bases at V and 5 bases at J; junction bases unmatched: 14. CDR1 and CDR2 from the germline V gene are MNHEY and SVGAGI. The CDR3 DNA reads as TGTGCCAGCAGTTACTCGTCGCCCTCCAGGGGGCTCGGGGAGACCCAGTACTTC. As protein: CASSYSSPSRGLGETQYF.

The chain recombines TRBV12-3 or TRBV12-4 with TRBJ2-3; D might be TRBD1 (6 bases). This CDR3 contains 14 residues. V dropped 2 bases and J dropped 0 bases, with 6 bases sitting between them. The CDR3 nucleotides read TGTGCCAGCAGTTTAACAGGGAGCACAGATACGCAGTATTTT. Translating gives CASSLTGSTDTQYF.

V is TRBV13 and J is TRBJ2-2, with TRBD2 identical over 12 bases. The CDR3 is made up of 16 amino acids. CDR1 and CDR2 from the germline V gene are PRHDT and FYEKMQ (reference sequence). V dropped 6 bases and J dropped 3; count of bases not matched to a gene: 5. CDR3 sequence reads: CASRLLAGGYTGELFF. CDR3 DNA sequence: TGTGCCAGCAGACTACTAGCGGGGGGTTACACCGGGGAGCTGTTTTTT.

The chain has TRBV20-1 and TRBJ1-2; 9 nucleotides line up with TRBD1. In germline, CDR1 is DFQATT, CDR2 SNEGSKA (reference sequence). V gave up 7 bases and J gave up 7 bases; unmatched junction bases: 19. This CDR3 region has 16 residues. The CDR3 spells CSDILHTGQGSSGYTF. The CDR3 DNA reads TGCAGTGACATCCTTCATACAGGACAGGGGTCTTCTGGCTACACCTTC.

This chain's CDR3 is CASSFGGDYGYTF. CDR3 DNA sequence: TGTGCCAGCAGTTTTGGGGGAGACTATGGCTACACCTTC. J is TRBJ1-2 and V is TRBV12-3 or TRBV12-4; D possibly corresponds to TRBD1 (5 bases). There are 13 residues in the CDR3. V was cut by 3 bases and J by 3 bases, with 8 bases left in between.

This chain joins TRBV20-1 and TRBJ2-7; the match to TRBD1 covers 10 bases. After removal of 0 bases from V and 3 bases from J, the junction contained 5 bases not matched to a gene. The CDR3 length is 15 residues. Germline V gene lookup returns CDR1 DFQATT and CDR2 SNEGSKA (reference sequence). The CDR3: CSAREDRGRLYEQYF. The CDR3 DNA reads TGCAGTGCTAGAGAAGACAGGGGGCGACTCTACGAGCAGTACTTC.

About this clonotype itself: The junction does not match germline at one end; this may be a read error. The rearrangement links TRBV10-3 to TRBJ1-6; weak D call: TRBD1 (5 bases). The CDR3 has 14 amino acids. CDR1 ENHRY and CDR2 SYGVKD come from the germline V gene. Written as DNA, the CDR3 is TGTGCCATCGGTGACAGTTTTTATAATTCACCCCTCCACTTT. It is translated as CAIGDSFYNSPLHF.

This clonotype occurred once. This chain joins TRBV6-5 and TRBJ2-2, with D perhaps matching TRBD1 (6 bases). The V and J ends lost 4 bases and 0 bases respectively, with 15 bases between them. CDR1 and CDR2 (germline): MNHEY, SVGAGI. The CDR3 has 17 amino acids. CDR3 in amino acids: CASSSLQGSANTGELFF. The CDR3 coding sequence is TGTGCCAGCAGTTCCCTCCAGGGGTCCGCGAACACCGGGGAGCTGTTTTTT.